A selection of T cell receptor beta chains follows, all from one sample in a study of blood T cell repertoires in COVID-19. Clones were read by immunoSEQ multiplex PCR, and TCRdb kept only the in-frame ones, dropping some. The table shows about 140,000 clones, with around nine tenths occurring only once. Sequencing was performed on peripheral blood. Source of these receptors: a man over 45 with active or convalescent COVID-19. The CDR3 runs from the conserved cysteine through the conserved F or W. The order of the fields is J gene, clone size, V gene, D gene, CDR3 protein, CDR3 DNA. The D gene is left open where the match is weak. Clone size appears in some rows only: once, few, many, or a class for an expanded clone.

j_call: TRBJ1-5; clone_size: .; v_call: TRBV28; d_call: .; cdr3_aa: CASSKRGRISQPQHF; cdr3_nt: TGTGCCAGCAGCAAAAGGGGCAGAATCAGTCAGCCCCAGCATTTT
j_call: TRBJ1-5; clone_size: .; v_call: TRBV18; d_call: .; cdr3_aa: CASSPLQDQPQHF; cdr3_nt: TGTGCCAGCTCACCCTTACAGGATCAGCCCCAGCATTTT
j_call: TRBJ2-7; clone_size: once; v_call: TRBV11-2; d_call: TRBD2; cdr3_aa: CASSVTSGSSSYEQYF; cdr3_nt: TGTGCCAGCAGCGTGACTAGCGGGAGTAGCTCCTACGAGCAGTACTTC
j_call: TRBJ2-3; clone_size: once; v_call: TRBV29-1; d_call: .; cdr3_aa: CSVGGSTDTQYF; cdr3_nt: TGCAGCGTTGGCGGGAGCACAGATACGCAGTATTTT
j_call: TRBJ2-2; clone_size: .; v_call: TRBV28; d_call: TRBD1; cdr3_aa: CASRGQGRNTGELFF; cdr3_nt: TGTGCCAGCAGGGGACAGGGCAGGAACACCGGGGAGCTGTTTTTT
j_call: TRBJ2-1; clone_size: .; v_call: TRBV5-1; d_call: .; cdr3_aa: CASTPSPGGESEQFF; cdr3_nt: TGCGCCAGCACCCCTTCCCCCGGGGGAGAAAGTGAGCAGTTCTTC
j_call: TRBJ2-1; clone_size: .; v_call: TRBV29-1; d_call: TRBD2; cdr3_aa: CSVEGLAGISYNEQFF; cdr3_nt: TGCAGCGTTGAAGGACTAGCGGGAATCTCCTACAATGAGCAGTTCTTC
j_call: TRBJ1-2; clone_size: .; v_call: TRBV4-1; d_call: .; cdr3_aa: CASSQDRGVVYGYTF; cdr3_nt: TGCGCCAGCAGCCAAGATCGGGGGGTCGTCTATGGCTACACCTTC
j_call: TRBJ1-2; clone_size: many; v_call: TRBV27; d_call: .; cdr3_aa: CASSWQGSNGYTF; cdr3_nt: TGTGCCAGCAGTTGGCAGGGGTCGAATGGCTACACCTTC
j_call: TRBJ1-1; clone_size: .; v_call: TRBV6-6; d_call: .; cdr3_aa: CASSRGRKNTEAFF; cdr3_nt: TGTGCCAGCAGCAGGGGACGGAAGAACACTGAAGCTTTCTTT
j_call: TRBJ1-1; clone_size: .; v_call: TRBV7-6; d_call: TRBD1; cdr3_aa: CASSLRTGRNTEAFF; cdr3_nt: TGTGCCAGCAGCCTTAGGACAGGAAGGAACACTGAAGCTTTCTTT
j_call: TRBJ1-1; clone_size: .; v_call: TRBV10-3; d_call: TRBD1; cdr3_aa: CAISERGTVNTEAFF; cdr3_nt: TGTGCCATCAGTGAGCGGGGGACAGTTAACACTGAAGCTTTCTTT
j_call: TRBJ1-2; clone_size: .; v_call: TRBV25-1; d_call: .; cdr3_aa: CASSESGYYGYTF; cdr3_nt: TGTGCCAGCAGTGAATCGGGTTATTATGGCTACACCTTC
j_call: TRBJ2-7; clone_size: .; v_call: TRBV19; d_call: TRBD2; cdr3_aa: CASSTLSGSAYEQYF; cdr3_nt: TGTGCCAGTAGTACCCTTAGCGGGAGCGCCTACGAGCAGTACTTC
j_call: TRBJ2-7; clone_size: .; v_call: TRBV10-3; d_call: .; cdr3_aa: CALGGGGEQYF; cdr3_nt: TGTGCCCTTGGGGGAGGGGGCGAGCAGTACTTC
j_call: TRBJ2-7; clone_size: few; v_call: TRBV5-1; d_call: .; cdr3_aa: CASSLQIMNGEQYF; cdr3_nt: TGCGCCAGCAGCTTACAGATCATGAATGGGGAGCAGTACTTC
j_call: TRBJ2-3; clone_size: .; v_call: TRBV28; d_call: .; cdr3_aa: CASSSRDTQYF; cdr3_nt: TGTGCCAGCAGTTCTAGAGATACGCAGTATTTT
j_call: TRBJ2-1; clone_size: once; v_call: TRBV5-6; d_call: TRBD1; cdr3_aa: CASSLAGTGDLNEQFF; cdr3_nt: TGTGCCAGCAGCTTGGCCGGGACAGGGGACCTCAATGAGCAGTTCTTC
j_call: TRBJ2-7; clone_size: .; v_call: TRBV9; d_call: TRBD1; cdr3_aa: CASSVGGQGAYEQYF; cdr3_nt: TGTGCCAGCAGCGTAGGGGGCCAGGGGGCCTACGAGCAGTACTTC
j_call: TRBJ2-7; clone_size: .; v_call: TRBV2; d_call: TRBD1; cdr3_aa: CASRKEAGGSYEQYF; cdr3_nt: TGTGCCAGCAGGAAGGAGGCAGGGGGCTCGTACGAGCAGTACTTC
j_call: TRBJ1-5; clone_size: .; v_call: TRBV28; d_call: TRBD1; cdr3_aa: CASSLGQGVNQPQHF; cdr3_nt: TGTGCCAGCAGTTTGGGACAGGGGGTGAATCAGCCCCAGCATTTT
j_call: TRBJ1-5; clone_size: .; v_call: TRBV6-6; d_call: .; cdr3_aa: CASRQYSNQPQHF; cdr3_nt: TGTGCCAGCAGACAGTATAGCAATCAGCCCCAGCATTTT
j_call: TRBJ2-1; clone_size: .; v_call: TRBV3-1/TRBV3-2; d_call: TRBD2; cdr3_aa: CASSQGGGAREQFF; cdr3_nt: TGTGCCAGCAGCCAAGGGGGAGGGGCGAGGGAGCAGTTCTTC
j_call: TRBJ2-3; clone_size: .; v_call: TRBV6-2/TRBV6-3; d_call: .; cdr3_aa: CASSTRGRSQYF; cdr3_nt: TGTGCCAGCAGCACAAGAGGGAGGTCGCAGTATTTT
j_call: TRBJ2-3; clone_size: .; v_call: TRBV5-1; d_call: .; cdr3_aa: CASSSGLSVTDTQYF; cdr3_nt: TGCGCCAGCAGCTCCGGACTTTCCGTAACAGATACGCAGTATTTT
j_call: TRBJ1-1; clone_size: once; v_call: TRBV4-2; d_call: .; cdr3_aa: CASSQDQGGQPLGEAFF; cdr3_nt: TGTGCCAGCAGCCAAGATCAAGGCGGACAACCTTTAGGAGAAGCTTTCTTT
j_call: TRBJ1-2; clone_size: .; v_call: TRBV24-1; d_call: .; cdr3_aa: CATSDHGLPGYYGYTF; cdr3_nt: TGTGCCACCAGTGATCACGGACTCCCGGGTTACTATGGCTACACCTTC
j_call: TRBJ2-7; clone_size: .; v_call: TRBV6-4; d_call: .; cdr3_aa: CASSDPGSASYEQYF; cdr3_nt: TGTGCCAGCAGTGACCCCGGGTCTGCCTCCTACGAGCAGTACTTC
j_call: TRBJ2-1; clone_size: .; v_call: TRBV12-5; d_call: .; cdr3_aa: CASGLDRVSYNEQFF; cdr3_nt: TGTGCTAGTGGTTTGGACAGGGTTTCCTACAATGAGCAGTTCTTC
j_call: TRBJ2-6; clone_size: .; v_call: TRBV6-5; d_call: .; cdr3_aa: CASSTYRAGANVLTF; cdr3_nt: TGTGCCAGCAGCACTTACAGGGCTGGGGCCAACGTCCTGACTTTC
j_call: TRBJ1-1; clone_size: .; v_call: TRBV27; d_call: .; cdr3_aa: CASRPTGRAEAFF; cdr3_nt: TGTGCCAGCAGACCAACAGGGAGGGCTGAAGCTTTCTTT
j_call: TRBJ2-1; clone_size: .; v_call: TRBV10-3; d_call: TRBD2; cdr3_aa: CAITGEAGLKKTYNEQFF; cdr3_nt: TGTGCCATCACGGGGGAAGCGGGACTTAAAAAAACCTACAATGAGCAGTTCTTC
j_call: TRBJ2-7; clone_size: many; v_call: TRBV7-2; d_call: .; cdr3_aa: CASSLEAVTSYEQYF; cdr3_nt: TGTGCCAGCAGCTTAGAAGCGGTTACATCCTACGAGCAGTACTTC
j_call: TRBJ1-1; clone_size: .; v_call: TRBV27; d_call: TRBD1; cdr3_aa: CASSSDRVNTEAFF; cdr3_nt: TGTGCCAGCAGTTCGGACAGGGTGAACACTGAAGCTTTCTTT
j_call: TRBJ2-2; clone_size: .; v_call: TRBV7-2; d_call: TRBD2; cdr3_aa: CASTSSGANAGELFF; cdr3_nt: TGTGCCAGCACTTCTAGCGGGGCAAACGCCGGGGAGCTGTTTTTT
j_call: TRBJ2-1; clone_size: .; v_call: TRBV2; d_call: .; cdr3_aa: CASSSRAEQFF; cdr3_nt: TGTGCCAGCAGTTCTAGAGCTGAGCAGTTCTTC
j_call: TRBJ2-4; clone_size: .; v_call: TRBV12-3/TRBV12-4; d_call: TRBD1; cdr3_aa: CASSLGDSPIQYF; cdr3_nt: TGTGCCAGCAGTTTAGGGGACAGCCCTATTCAGTACTTC
j_call: TRBJ2-7; clone_size: .; v_call: TRBV10-3; d_call: TRBD2; cdr3_aa: CAISLGGGSYEQYF; cdr3_nt: TGTGCCATCAGTCTGGGGGGAGGGTCCTACGAGCAGTACTTC
j_call: TRBJ2-5; clone_size: .; v_call: TRBV28; d_call: .; cdr3_aa: CASSLGGRETQYF; cdr3_nt: TGTGCCAGCAGTTTAGGAGGCCGAGAGACCCAGTACTTC
j_call: TRBJ2-5; clone_size: .; v_call: TRBV6-6; d_call: TRBD2; cdr3_aa: CASSYGLAGGETQYF; cdr3_nt: TGTGCCAGCAGTTATGGTCTAGCGGGAGGGGAGACCCAGTACTTC
j_call: TRBJ2-7; clone_size: few; v_call: TRBV2; d_call: TRBD1; cdr3_aa: CASREPGQHSYEQYF; cdr3_nt: TGTGCCAGCAGAGAACCGGGACAGCACTCCTACGAGCAGTACTTC
j_call: TRBJ1-2; clone_size: .; v_call: TRBV5-5; d_call: .; cdr3_aa: CASSLATAEKGYTF; cdr3_nt: TGTGCCAGCAGCTTGGCGACAGCCGAGAAGGGCTACACCTTC
j_call: TRBJ2-2; clone_size: .; v_call: TRBV6-2/TRBV6-3; d_call: .; cdr3_aa: CASSGERDTPITGELFF; cdr3_nt: TGTGCCAGCAGTGGAGAGCGGGACACACCCATCACCGGGGAGCTGTTTTTT
j_call: TRBJ2-3; clone_size: .; v_call: TRBV2; d_call: .; cdr3_aa: CASSEDGGTQYF; cdr3_nt: TGTGCCAGCAGCGAGGATGGAGGTACGCAGTATTTT
j_call: TRBJ2-7; clone_size: .; v_call: TRBV24-1; d_call: .; cdr3_aa: CATSDLPDGSYEQYF; cdr3_nt: TGTGCCACCAGTGATTTGCCCGACGGGTCCTACGAGCAGTACTTC